This is a list of T cell receptor beta chains from one sample in a study of cytomegalovirus exposure and HLA in healthy donors. Using immunoSEQ multiplex PCR, the repertoire was profiled, and TCRdb retains in-frame clones only, with some absent. The data contain roughly 130,000 clones, 8% to 9.5% of them singletons. The specimen was PBMCs. All receptors come from a man in his forties in good health and CMV-seronegative. Both conserved end residues are part of each CDR3. D genes are given only for firm matches. Clone size is stated in some rows and not others, as once, few, many or a class when expanded.

>TRBV5-1|NA|TRBJ2-2|few
TGCGCCAGCAGCTTCCGGGGGGCCAAAACCGGGGAGCTGTTTTTT
CASSFRGAKTGELFF
>TRBV7-3|NA|TRBJ2-7|NA
TGTGCCAGCGGCCACCTCGGGGCTATGATTACTGGAGCAGGGGTCGAGCAGTACTTC
CASGHLGAMITGAGVEQYF
>TRBV27|TRBD1|TRBJ1-2|few
TGTGCCAGCAGTTCCTCAGGGGGCGCGAGCTATGGCTACACCTTC
CASSSSGGASYGYTF
>TRBV29-1|TRBD1|TRBJ1-2|few
TGCAGCGTTGATGGTCAGGGGGTTCATGGCTACACCTTC
CSVDGQGVHGYTF
>TRBV2|TRBD2|TRBJ2-6|few
TGTGCCAGCAGTGCAAGGGCGGGGGACTCTGGGGCCAACGTCCTGACTTTC
CASSARAGDSGANVLTF
>TRBV7-2|TRBD1|TRBJ2-6|NA
TGTGCCAGCAGCCATCAGGGACAGGGGAATACCGGGGCCAACGTCCTGACTTTC
CASSHQGQGNTGANVLTF
>TRBV4-1|TRBD2|TRBJ2-3|NA
TGCGCCAGCATTGGGGGGGGCACAGATACGCAGTATTTT
CASIGGGTDTQYF
>TRBV7-3|NA|TRBJ2-5|once
TGTGCCAGCAGCGCCCTAGGGGGTGAGAGAGAGACCCAGTACTTC
CASSALGGERETQYF
>TRBV7-8|TRBD2|TRBJ2-1|NA
TGTGCCAGCAGCACAGTGGCGGGGGGTTTCGATGAGCAGTTCTTC
CASSTVAGGFDEQFF
>TRBV9|NA|TRBJ2-6|NA
TGTGCCAGCAGCCCCGGGGGCTCTGGGGCCAACGTCCTGACTTTC
CASSPGGSGANVLTF
>TRBV29-1|TRBD2|TRBJ2-3|NA
TGCAGCGGGGGGACTAGCGGGGCAGATACGCAGTATTTT
CSGGTSGADTQYF
>TRBV21-1|NA|TRBJ2-1|few
NA
CASSKVGQGSSYNEQFF
>TRBV19|TRBD1|TRBJ1-1|few
TGTGCCAGTAGTATTAAAGGGGGCGTAACTGAAGCTTTCTTT
CASSIKGGVTEAFF
>TRBV19|NA|TRBJ1-2|NA
TGTGCCAGTAGGGCCGGGACTCATGGCTACACCTTC
CASRAGTHGYTF
>TRBV5-6|TRBD1|TRBJ1-1|NA
TGTGCCAGCAGCTTGGGACAGGGTGTTGCTTTCTTT
CASSLGQGVAFF
>TRBV10-3|NA|TRBJ1-1|few
TGTGCCATCAGTGACAGGGTCCGTAACACTGAAGCTTTCTTT
CAISDRVRNTEAFF
>TRBV11-2|TRBD2|TRBJ2-1|NA
TGTGCCAGCAGCCCTAGACTAGCGGGGACCAATGAGCAGTTCTTC
CASSPRLAGTNEQFF
>TRBV4-1|NA|TRBJ1-3|NA
TGCGCCAGCAGCCAGGAGGACCGACCCTCTGGAAACACCATATATTTT
CASSQEDRPSGNTIYF
>TRBV19|NA|TRBJ1-1|few
TGTGCCAGTAGCGAGGCGGGACGGTTAAAGGGTGAAGCTTTCTTT
CASSEAGRLKGEAFF
>TRBV4-1|NA|TRBJ2-3|NA
TGCGCCAGCAGCCGAACTATTACAGATACGCAGTATTTT
CASSRTITDTQYF
>TRBV7-9|NA|TRBJ2-1|NA
TGTGCCAGCAGTTTAAAACAGGCTGATGAGCAGTTCTTC
CASSLKQADEQFF
>TRBV27|NA|TRBJ2-7|NA
TGTGCCAGCAGTTTATCACTTGAGACAGGCTCCTACGAGCAGTACTTC
CASSLSLETGSYEQYF
>TRBV5-1|TRBD1|TRBJ1-1|few
TGCGCCAGCAGCTACAGGGGCGACACTGAAGCTTTCTTT
CASSYRGDTEAFF
>TRBV5-6|TRBD1|TRBJ2-7|NA
TGTGCCAGCAGTTACGGGACAGGGGGCTTGATAGCCTACGAGCAGTACTTC
CASSYGTGGLIAYEQYF
>TRBV4-2|NA|TRBJ1-1|few
TGTGCCAGCAGCCAAGACGGGCAGGGCCGGACTGAAGCTTTCTTT
CASSQDGQGRTEAFF
>TRBV5-1|TRBD2|TRBJ2-2|NA
TGCGCCAGCAGCCGGAGGACTAGCAGGAACACCGGGGAGCTGTTTTTT
CASSRRTSRNTGELFF
>TRBV6-5|TRBD1|TRBJ1-1|few
TGTGCCAGCAGTTACTCGGACAGGGGAGAGACTGAAGCTTTCTTT
CASSYSDRGETEAFF
>TRBV11-2|TRBD2|TRBJ2-7|once
TGTGCCAGCAGTTGGGGAGGGGACGAGCAGTACTTC
CASSWGGDEQYF
>TRBV11-2|NA|TRBJ2-7|NA
TGTGCCAGCAGCCCCATTGGCGGGACGCCTGGCTACGAGCAGTACTTC
CASSPIGGTPGYEQYF
>TRBV4-2|TRBD2|TRBJ2-1|NA
TGTGCCAGCAGCCAAGGGTATAGCGGGGAGGTGAATGAGCAGTTCTTC
CASSQGYSGEVNEQFF
>TRBV5-4|TRBD1|TRBJ1-1|few
TGTGCCAGCAGCCCGGGACAGGGAAACACTGAAGCTTTCTTT
CASSPGQGNTEAFF
>TRBV27|TRBD1|TRBJ1-2|few
TGTGCCAGCAGTTACATACAGGGGAGTGGCTACACCTTC
CASSYIQGSGYTF
>TRBV5-1|NA|TRBJ1-6|few
TGCGCCAGCAGCCCTCGGACAGCCGATAATTCACCCCTCCACTTT
CASSPRTADNSPLHF
>TRBV6-1|NA|TRBJ2-5|few
TGTGCCAGCAGTATTTTCGGGTACCAAGAGACCCAGTACTTC
CASSIFGYQETQYF
>TRBV4-2|TRBD2|TRBJ2-2|NA
TGTGCCAGCAGCCCACGGACGGGGGGGGTCTCTCTGGGCGGGGAGCTGTTTTTT
CASSPRTGGVSLGGELFF
>TRBV7-9|TRBD2|TRBJ2-7|few
TGTGCCAGCAGCTTAGGGGAGGGCAGACCCTTTTACGAGCAGTACTTC
CASSLGEGRPFYEQYF
>TRBV5-6|NA|TRBJ2-1|NA
TGTGCCAGCAGCTTGGCCCTAGTTACCAATGAGCAGTTCTTC
CASSLALVTNEQFF
>TRBV6-5|TRBD1|TRBJ1-2|few
TGTGCCAGCAGCGGCGACAGGGGGTATGGCTACACCTTC
CASSGDRGYGYTF
>TRBV29-1|TRBD1|TRBJ2-4|few
TGCAGCGTCGATTCGCCCCAGGGACAGGACCGGTACTTC
CSVDSPQGQDRYF
>TRBV4-1|NA|TRBJ2-1|NA
TGCGCCAGCAGCCAACTAGCAGAGCAGTTCTTC
CASSQLAEQFF
>TRBV5-1|NA|TRBJ2-5|few
TGCGCCAGCAGCTTGGCCCGGGGGATAGGGGAGACCCAGTACTTC
CASSLARGIGETQYF